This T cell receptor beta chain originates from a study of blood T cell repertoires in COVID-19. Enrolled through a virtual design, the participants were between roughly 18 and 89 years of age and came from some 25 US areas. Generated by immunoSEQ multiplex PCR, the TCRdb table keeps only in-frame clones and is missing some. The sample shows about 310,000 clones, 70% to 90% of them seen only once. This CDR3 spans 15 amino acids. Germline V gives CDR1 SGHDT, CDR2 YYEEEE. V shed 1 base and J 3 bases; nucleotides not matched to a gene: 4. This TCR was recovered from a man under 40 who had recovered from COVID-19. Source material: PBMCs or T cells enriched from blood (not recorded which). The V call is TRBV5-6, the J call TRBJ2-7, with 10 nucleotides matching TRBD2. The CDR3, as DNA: TGTGCCAGCAGCTTGCGTCTAGCGGGGGACTACGAGCAGTACTTC. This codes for CASSLRLAGDYEQYF.